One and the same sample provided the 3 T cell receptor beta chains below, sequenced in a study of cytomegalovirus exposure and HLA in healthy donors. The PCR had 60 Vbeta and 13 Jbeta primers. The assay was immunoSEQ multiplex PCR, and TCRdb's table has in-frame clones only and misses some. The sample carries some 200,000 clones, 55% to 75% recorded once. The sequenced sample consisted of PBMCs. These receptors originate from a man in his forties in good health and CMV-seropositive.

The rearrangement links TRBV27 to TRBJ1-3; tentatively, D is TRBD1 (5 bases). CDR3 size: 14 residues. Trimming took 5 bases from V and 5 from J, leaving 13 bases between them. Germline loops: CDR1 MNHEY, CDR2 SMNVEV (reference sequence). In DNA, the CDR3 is TGTGCCAGCAGTCCTGGAGGGGCTCGAAACACCATATATTTT. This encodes CASSPGGARNTIYF.

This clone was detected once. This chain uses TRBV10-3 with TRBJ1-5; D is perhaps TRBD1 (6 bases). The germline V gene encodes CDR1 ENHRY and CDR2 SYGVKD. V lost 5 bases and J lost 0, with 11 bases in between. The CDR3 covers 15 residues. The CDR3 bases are TGTGCCATCAGTTCCGGACAGTATAGCAATCAGCCCCAGCATTTT. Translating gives CAISSGQYSNQPQHF.

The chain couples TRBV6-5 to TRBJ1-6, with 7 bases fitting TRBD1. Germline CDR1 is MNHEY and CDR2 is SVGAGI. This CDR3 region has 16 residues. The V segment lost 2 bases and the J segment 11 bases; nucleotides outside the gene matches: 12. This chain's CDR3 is CASSYGQAGEWAPLHF. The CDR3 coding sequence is TGTGCCAGCAGTTACGGACAGGCGGGCGAGTGGGCACCCCTCCACTTT.